The present T cell receptor beta chain was sequenced within a study of shared clonotypes between healthy human individuals. Overall study context: Ranging from 18 to 49 in age, donors were a couple of women and a few men.

CD45RO-negative CD8 cells positively selected for CCR7 made up the naive population, which excluded terminally differentiated effector memory CD45RA+ cells. Sequencing was performed with immunoSEQ multiplex PCR; in TCRdb, only in-frame clones are kept and a portion is missing. The profile shows hundreds of thousands of clones, about 97% of them singletons. V lost 0 bases and J 0 bases, leaving 10 bases between the germline ends. The germline CDR1 and CDR2 sequences are SGHNT and YYREEE (reference sequence). The CDR3 runs to 16 residues. Specimen: naive CD8+ T cells sorted from blood. The sequence was collected from a man aged 25 to 40 in good health. V and J are TRBV5-4 and TRBJ2-1; D is unresolved. CDR3 loop: CASSLGPASSYNEQFF. The DNA for the CDR3 is TGTGCCAGCAGCTTGGGCCCAGCCAGCTCCTACAATGAGCAGTTCTTC.